The clone carrying this T cell receptor beta chain showed up many times. The data were taken from a study of tumor-infiltrating lymphocytes in oesophageal squamous cell carcinoma. TCRdb reanalysed the PCR reads using MiXCR and keeps one entry per CDR3 protein. The repertoire holds over 20,000 distinct CDR3 sequences, with over 30% as singletons. With V trimmed by 3 bases and J by 2 bases, 10 bases remained unmatched. The CDR3 has 16 residues. The receptor comes from a female donor with esophageal squamous cell carcinoma. Material: esophageal tumor tissue. This chain links TRBV12-3 or TRBV12-4 with TRBJ2-7; 7 nucleotides align to TRBD2. In DNA form, the CDR3 reads TGTGCCAGCAGTTTCAGTGGGGGGGGGGGGACCTACGAGCAGTACTTC. Its translation is CASSFSGGGGTYEQYF.